Many counts were recorded for the clone carrying this TCR beta chain. Construction of the TCR beta libraries employed iRepertoire HTBI primers in conjunction with Arm-PCR of CDR3 regions. Each CDR3 protein is one row after TCRdb ran MiXCR on the multiplex PCR reads. The sample carries a few hundred thousand distinct CDR3 sequences, around 15% recorded once. This sample is part of a study of regulatory T cells in long-lasting Graves disease. This sample's time point: newly diagnosed GD, antithyroid drugs for less than 3 months. RNA isolated from PBMCs was used to make the TCR library. Deletions cut 4 bases from V and 7 bases from J, with 20 bases between. The CDR3 is 17 residues long. Germline V gene sequence: CDR1 MNHEY, CDR2 SVGEGT. This sample was shared with a second study, whose subject was T cells in Graves' hyperthyroidism and ophthalmopathy.

V and J are TRBV6-2 or TRBV6-3 and TRBJ1-6, with D uncertain. The receptor was isolated from a middle-aged man with Graves disease. The sample here was peripheral blood mononuclear cells (PBMCs), taken at new diagnosis, from a patient treated with antithyroid drugs. The CDR3: CASSLPLTGPTNSPLHF. DNA of the CDR3: TGTGCCAGCAGTTTGCCCCTTACCGGGCCAACAAATTCACCCCTCCACTTT.